Below, 32 T cell receptor beta chains from the same sample are listed, as sequenced in a study of T cell responses to AZD1222 COVID-19 vaccine. Only in-frame clones appear in the TCRdb table, and some are missing; sequencing was by immunoSEQ multiplex PCR. The sample lists around 99,000 clones, about 90% occurring once. The sequencing here drew on peripheral blood, taken on day 0 of AZD1222 vaccination. These receptors all stem from an adult in good health.

This clone was counted between two and nine times. The chain uses TRBV30 and TRBJ1-6, with D perhaps matching TRBD1 (6 bases). V was pared by 4 bases and J by 9 bases, with 13 bases between. Germline lookup yields CDR1 GTSNPN and CDR2 SVGIG (reference sequence). The CDR3 is 13 residues long. In nucleotides, the CDR3 is TGTGCCTGGACCAGGGGTTACGGTTCACCCCTCCACTTT. Translation: CAWTRGYGSPLHF. The full variable domain, with the rest looked up from reference TRBV30 and TRBJ1-6, is SQTIHQWPATLVQPVGSPLSLECTVEGTSNPNLYWYRQAAGRGLQLLFYSVGIGQISSEVPQNLSASRPQDRQFILSSKKLLLSDSGFYLCAWTRGYGSPLHFGNGTRLTVT.

The chain has TRBV24-1 and TRBJ2-7; the D gene is possibly TRBD1 (6 bases). The CDR3 contains 15 residues. Germline loops: CDR1 KGHDR, CDR2 SFDVKD. The ends were cut back, 4 bases at V and 5 bases at J, with 17 bases in the middle. CDR3 sequence reads: CATSESGTRAHEQYF. The CDR3 DNA is TGTGCCACCAGTGAGTCGGGGACAAGGGCCCACGAGCAGTACTTC.

This rearrangement joins TRBV5-1 to TRBJ1-4; TRBD1 agrees at 10 bases. There are 14 residues in the CDR3. Germline trimming cut 3 bases from V and 7 bases from J; bases unmatched to any gene: 3. Looked up from germline, CDR1 is SGHRS and CDR2 is YFSETQ. DNA of the CDR3: TGCGCCAGCAGCTCGGGACAGGGGCGTGAAAAACTGTTTTTT. It codes for CASSSGQGREKLFF.

The CDR3 protein is CASSPGQSSTDTQYF. Here the CDR3 DNA reads TGTGCCAGCTCACCTGGACAGTCTAGCACAGATACGCAGTATTTT. The V call is TRBV18, the J call TRBJ2-3; a possible D gene is TRBD1 (6 bases). The CDR3 length is 15 residues. Germline V CDR1 and CDR2: KGHSH, LQKENI. With 3 bases removed from V and 0 bases from J, the gap between germline ends came to 10 bases.

The chain couples TRBV2 to TRBJ2-1; 9 positions match TRBD2. There are 16 residues in the CDR3. With 0 bases clipped from V and 6 bases from J, the junction kept 6 bases outside the gene matches. CDR1 is SNHLY and CDR2 is FYNNEI in the germline V gene. The CDR3 DNA reads as TGTGCCAGCAGTGAAGCTCGGCTAGCGGGGACCAATGAGCAGTTCTTC. This translates into CASSEARLAGTNEQFF.

The chain uses TRBV29-1 and TRBJ2-7; 15 nucleotides line up with TRBD2. Germline V CDR1 and CDR2: SQVTM, ANQGSEA. The CDR3 has 16 amino acids. V was clipped by 7 bases and J by 3 bases; unmatched bases: 10. Here the CDR3 reads CSALKGLAGGLYEQYF. The CDR3 nucleotides read TGCAGCGCCCTAAAAGGACTAGCGGGGGGGCTCTACGAGCAGTACTTC.

CDR3 region: CASSPSGGASSQETQYF. For the CDR3, the DNA is TGTGCCAGCAGTCCTAGCGGGGGGGCATCATCCCAAGAGACCCAGTACTTC. The chain employs TRBV3-1 (or the pseudogene TRBV3-2) and TRBJ2-5, with TRBD2 identical over 12 bases. This CDR3 region has 17 residues. Germline V gene sequence: CDR1 LGHDT, CDR2 YNNKEL (reference sequence). The J segment lost 1 base and the V segment lost 6 bases, leaving 9 bases of the junction unmatched.

The rearrangement links TRBV7-3 to TRBJ1-1; a weak D match, TRBD1 (5 bases). The CDR3 has 16 amino acids. V gave up 2 bases and J gave up 1 base, with 14 bases separating them. CDR1 and CDR2 from the germline V gene are SGHTA and FQGTGA. DNA of the CDR3: TGTGCCAGCAGCTTATCCCCCGGGGGTGGGAACACTGAAGCTTTCTTT. Translation: CASSLSPGGGNTEAFF. Full variable domain (remainder filled in from reference TRBV7-3 and TRBJ1-1): GAGVSQTPSNKVTEKGKYVELRCDPISGHTALYWYRQSLGQGPEFLIYFQGTGAADDSGLPNDRFFAVRPEGSVSTLKIQRTERGDSAVYLCASSLSPGGGNTEAFFGQGTRLTVV.

This clone was seen more than once but under ten times. The V call is TRBV5-6, the J call TRBJ2-5, with D unresolved. Germline CDR1 and CDR2: SGHDT and YYEEEE. CDR3 size: 13 residues. V was trimmed by 3 bases and J by 1 base, leaving 7 bases between them. The CDR3 coding sequence is TGTGCCAGCAGCTCCAAGATCCAAGAGACCCAGTACTTC. Residues: CASSSKIQETQYF.

The chain is built from TRBV5-6 and TRBJ1-2; no definite D call. CDR3 size: 14 residues. V gave up 2 bases and J gave up 2 bases, with 10 bases separating them. From germline, CDR1 is SGHDT and CDR2 YYEEEE. CDR3 loop: CASSLSGTNYGYTF. Written as DNA, the CDR3 is TGTGCCAGCAGCTTAAGTGGCACGAACTATGGCTACACCTTC.

This clone was seen only once. V and J are TRBV19 and TRBJ2-4; 10 bases agree with TRBD1. J was trimmed by 8 bases and V by 5 bases; bases with no gene match: 9. This CDR3 comprises 15 residues. The germline CDR1 and CDR2 sequences are LNHDA and SQIVND (reference sequence). As DNA, the CDR3 is TGTGCCAGTAGTCCGCTAGGGACAGGGGCACACATTCAGTACTTC. As protein: CASSPLGTGAHIQYF.

The genes are TRBV5-1 and TRBJ2-3, with D perhaps TRBD2 (6 bases). The CDR3 has 16 residues. Germline-derived CDR1 and CDR2 are SGHRS and YFSETQ. Trimming took off 1 base at V and 1 base at J, with 13 bases between the two ends. The CDR3 region has the DNA TGCGCCAGCAGCTTGTCTGTCCGGAGGGGCACAGATACGCAGTATTTT. This sequence encodes CASSLSVRRGTDTQYF.

The rearrangement uses TRBV9 and TRBJ1-1; D unresolved. This CDR3 spans 13 amino acids. With 4 bases removed from V and 0 bases from J, the gap between germline ends came to 7 bases. Germline V gene lookup returns CDR1 SGDLS and CDR2 YYNGEE. CDR3 amino acids: CASSPRVNTEAFF. CDR3 coding DNA: TGTGCCAGCAGCCCCCGAGTGAACACTGAAGCTTTCTTT.

CDR3: CASMATVLNTEAFF. The CDR3 bases are TGTGCCAGTATGGCGACGGTCTTGAACACTGAAGCTTTCTTT. The V call is TRBV19, the J call TRBJ1-1; D not certain. Germline assignment: CDR1 LNHDA and CDR2 SQIVND (reference sequence). The V end lost 7 bases, the J end lost 0 bases, and 12 bases lay between the germline ends. The CDR3 has 14 residues.

This chain uses TRBV29-1 with TRBJ1-2; D is ambiguous. Trimming took off 4 bases at V and 6 bases at J, with 9 bases between the two ends. The CDR3 length is 11 residues. Germline values: CDR1 SQVTM, CDR2 ANQGSEA. The CDR3 here is CSVVGPNGYTF. The CDR3 DNA is TGCAGCGTTGTGGGTCCCAATGGCTACACCTTC. Full variable domain (rest looked up from reference TRBV29-1 and TRBJ1-2): SAVISQKPSRDICQRGTSLTIQCQVDSQVTMMFWYRQQPGQSLTLIATANQGSEATYESGFVIDKFPISRPNLTFSTLTVSNMSPEDSSIYLCSVVGPNGYTFGSGTRLTVV.

Only one count was recorded for this clone. V usage is TRBV19 and J usage is TRBJ1-2; no reliable D call. The CDR3 has 14 amino acids. Germline assignment: CDR1 LNHDA and CDR2 SQIVND (reference sequence). Trimming cost V 3 bases and J 4 bases, with 12 bases left between them. The CDR3 protein is CASSIGSGSYGYTF. DNA of the CDR3: TGTGCCAGTAGTATCGGGAGCGGCTCCTATGGCTACACCTTC.

V and J are TRBV7-8 and TRBJ1-1, with TRBD1 matching over 9 bases. The V gene's germline CDR1 is SGHVS and CDR2 FQNEAQ. The junction had 4 bases not matched to a gene; V was cut back by 5 bases and J by 3 bases. The CDR3 is 14 amino acids. This chain's CDR3 is CASSGDRVDTEAFF. The CDR3 DNA reads as TGTGCCAGCAGCGGGGACAGGGTGGACACTGAAGCTTTCTTT.

This clone was counted only a few times. The J gene is TRBJ1-2, the V gene TRBV29-1, with D perhaps matching TRBD1 (6 bases). The length of the CDR3 is 12 residues. Germline loops: CDR1 SQVTM, CDR2 ANQGSEA. Trimming left V 3 bases short and J 7 bases short, with 12 bases between. The CDR3: CSVEPGASGYTF. CDR3 DNA sequence: TGCAGCGTTGAGCCAGGGGCGAGTGGCTACACCTTC.

The gene calls are TRBV4-3 and TRBJ1-5, with D possibly matching TRBD1 (6 bases). Germline V lookup: CDR1 LGHNA, CDR2 YSLEER. This CDR3 comprises 17 residues. The germline V and J ends were trimmed by 1 base and 5 bases, with 18 bases remaining between them. CDR3 sequence: CASSQGVGKQGDQPQHF. The CDR3, as DNA: TGCGCCAGCAGCCAAGGAGTGGGGAAACAGGGCGATCAGCCCCAGCATTTT.

This chain joins TRBV6-5 and TRBJ1-6; D is uncertain. Germline values: CDR1 MNHEY, CDR2 SVGAGI. Trimming removed 5 bases from V and 9 bases from J, with 11 bases in between. The CDR3 has 13 residues. CDR3 amino acids: CASSQLFGSPLHF. Written as DNA, the CDR3 is TGTGCCAGCAGTCAGCTGTTCGGTTCACCCCTCCACTTT.

The gene calls are TRBV2 and TRBJ1-6; D is undetermined. Germline V gives CDR1 SNHLY, CDR2 FYNNEI. This CDR3 comprises 14 residues. V lost 7 bases and J 5 bases, leaving 12 bases between the germline ends. The DNA for the CDR3 is TGTGCCAGCAAATCAGAAATAGATAATTCACCCCTCCACTTT. Translating it yields CASKSEIDNSPLHF.

The gene calls are TRBV2 and TRBJ2-7; 10 nucleotides agree with TRBD2. The CDR3 covers 15 residues. V lost 5 bases, J lost 2 bases, and 6 bases stayed unmatched. Germline CDR1 is SNHLY and CDR2 is FYNNEI. In nucleotides, the CDR3 is TGTGCCAGCAGTACGACTAGCGGGTGGGCCTACGAGCAGTACTTC. Its translation is CASSTTSGWAYEQYF.

The genes are TRBV7-2 and TRBJ1-2; 9 nucleotides match TRBD1. CDR1 is SGHTA, CDR2 FQGNSA, per germline. CDR3 length equals 13 residues. After removal of 5 bases from V and 6 bases from J, the junction contained 4 bases not matched to a gene. The CDR3 DNA is TGTGCCAGCAGCAGGGACAGGGACAATGGCTACACCTTC. Its protein is CASSRDRDNGYTF.

The CDR3: CASSFSLTSYNEQFF. In nucleotides, the CDR3 is TGTGCCAGCAGCTTTAGCCTGACCTCCTACAATGAGCAGTTCTTC. The chain employs TRBV11-3 and TRBJ2-1; D is ambiguous. CDR1 and CDR2 (germline): SGHNT, YENEEA. The V end was cut by 3 bases, the J end by 0 bases, with 9 bases between. The CDR3 runs 15 residues.

The V and J genes are TRBV3-1 (or the pseudogene TRBV3-2) and TRBJ1-5; D gene ambiguous. V was trimmed by 1 base and J by 1 base, leaving 8 bases between them. From germline, CDR1 is LGHDT and CDR2 YNNKEL (reference sequence). CDR3 length equals 15 residues. CDR3 protein: CASSQGKMSNQPQHF. CDR3 nucleotides: TGTGCCAGCAGCCAAGGGAAAATGAGCAATCAGCCCCAGCATTTT.

The J gene is TRBJ1-1, the V gene TRBV12-3 or TRBV12-4; D perhaps matches TRBD1 (5 bases). V dropped 5 bases and J dropped 1 base, with 8 bases sitting between them. This CDR3 has 13 residues. Here the CDR3 reads CASSRDGNTEAFF. DNA of the CDR3: TGTGCCAGCAGTCGGGACGGGAACACTGAAGCTTTCTTT.

This clone was observed a few times. CDR3 loop: CASSPGVERREQYF. In DNA form, the CDR3 reads TGTGCCAGCTCACCCGGGGTCGAAAGACGAGAGCAGTACTTC. V usage is TRBV18 and J usage is TRBJ2-7; D is perhaps TRBD2 (5 bases). The germline V gene has CDR1 KGHSH and CDR2 LQKENI. The length of the CDR3 is 14 residues. V dropped 3 bases and J dropped 7 bases, with 16 bases sitting between them.

This rearrangement joins TRBV7-9 to TRBJ1-2; tentative D call: TRBD1 (6 bases). CDR3 length: 13 residues. Germline CDR1 and CDR2: SEHNR and FQNEAQ (reference sequence). Trimming shortened V by 5 bases and J by 3 bases, and 10 bases separated the two germline ends. For the CDR3, the DNA is TGTGCCAGCAGCCGGGACACCTACTATGGCTACACCTTC. It specifies CASSRDTYYGYTF.

The chain combines TRBV7-2 with TRBJ1-2; D unresolved. The V and J ends lost 0 bases and 2 bases respectively, with 4 bases between them. The CDR3 covers 13 residues. Germline CDR1 is SGHTA and CDR2 is FQGNSA. Here the CDR3 reads CASSLALNYGYTF. The DNA of the CDR3 is TGTGCCAGCAGCTTAGCTTTAAACTATGGCTACACCTTC. Full variable domain (outside the CDR3, taken from reference TRBV7-2 and TRBJ1-2): GAGVSQSPSNKVTEKGKDVELRCDPISGHTALYWYRQSLGQGLEFLIYFQGNSAPDKSGLPSDRFSAERTGGSVSTLTIQRTQQEDSAVYLCASSLALNYGYTFGSGTRLTVV.

This clone was found once. The V and J genes are TRBV7-2 and TRBJ1-5, with D perhaps TRBD1 (5 bases). Germline assignment: CDR1 SGHTA and CDR2 FQGNSA. V lost 3 bases to trimming and J lost 1 base, with 10 bases between them. The length of the CDR3 is 15 residues. DNA of the CDR3: TGTGCCAGCAGCTTTATAGGGGTGAGCAATCAGCCCCAGCATTTT. It yields the protein CASSFIGVSNQPQHF.

This clone showed up just a few times. This sequence joins TRBV7-9 and TRBJ1-6; 7 bases line up with TRBD1. Germline CDR1 reads SEHNR; CDR2 reads FQNEAQ (reference sequence). This CDR3 comprises 14 residues. Trimming at V came to 2 bases and at J to 11 bases, leaving 6 bases not matched to a gene. CDR3 coding DNA: TGTGCCAGCAGCTTAAGGCAGGGGGATCCACCCCTCCACTTT. It specifies CASSLRQGDPPLHF.

The V gene is TRBV21-1, the J gene TRBJ1-2; the table's D call TRBD1 went unverified against the DNA. TRBV21-1 has pseudogene status. The CDR3 sequence is 15 residues long. CDR3 region: CASTKRTGPGYGYTF. The CDR3 region has the DNA TGTGCCAGCACTAAACGGACAGGGCCCGGGTATGGCTACACCTTC.